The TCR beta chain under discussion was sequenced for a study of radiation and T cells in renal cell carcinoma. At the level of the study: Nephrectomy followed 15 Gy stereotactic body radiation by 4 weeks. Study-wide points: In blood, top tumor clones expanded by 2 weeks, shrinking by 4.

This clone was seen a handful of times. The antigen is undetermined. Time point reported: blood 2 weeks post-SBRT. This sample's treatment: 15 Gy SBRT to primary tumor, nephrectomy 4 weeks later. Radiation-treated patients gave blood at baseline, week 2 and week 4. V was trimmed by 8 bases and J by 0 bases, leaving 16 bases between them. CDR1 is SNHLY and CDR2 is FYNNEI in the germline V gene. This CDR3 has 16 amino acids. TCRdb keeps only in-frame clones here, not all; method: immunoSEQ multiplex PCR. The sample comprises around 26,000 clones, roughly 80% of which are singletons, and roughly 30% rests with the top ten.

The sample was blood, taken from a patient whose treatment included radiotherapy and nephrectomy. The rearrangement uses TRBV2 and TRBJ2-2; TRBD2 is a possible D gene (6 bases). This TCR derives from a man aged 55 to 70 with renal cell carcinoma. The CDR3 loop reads CASRRGLVTNTGELFF. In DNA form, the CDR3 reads TGTGCCAGCCGACGGGGGTTGGTGACGAACACCGGGGAGCTGTTTTTT.